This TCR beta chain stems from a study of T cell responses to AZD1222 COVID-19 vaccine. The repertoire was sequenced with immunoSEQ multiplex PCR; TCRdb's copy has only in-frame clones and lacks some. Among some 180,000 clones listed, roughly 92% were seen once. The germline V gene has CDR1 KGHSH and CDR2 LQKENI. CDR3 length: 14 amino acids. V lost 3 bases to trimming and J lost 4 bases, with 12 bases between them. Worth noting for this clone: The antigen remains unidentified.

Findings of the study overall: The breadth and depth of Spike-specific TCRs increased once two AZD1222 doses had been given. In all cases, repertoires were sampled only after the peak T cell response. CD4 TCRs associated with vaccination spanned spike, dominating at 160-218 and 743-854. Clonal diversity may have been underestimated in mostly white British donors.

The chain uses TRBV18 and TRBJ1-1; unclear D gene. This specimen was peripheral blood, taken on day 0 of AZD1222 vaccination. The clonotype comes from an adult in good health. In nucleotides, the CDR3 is TGTGCCAGCTCACCCAACGCGGTGGGCACTGAAGCTTTCTTT. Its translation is CASSPNAVGTEAFF.